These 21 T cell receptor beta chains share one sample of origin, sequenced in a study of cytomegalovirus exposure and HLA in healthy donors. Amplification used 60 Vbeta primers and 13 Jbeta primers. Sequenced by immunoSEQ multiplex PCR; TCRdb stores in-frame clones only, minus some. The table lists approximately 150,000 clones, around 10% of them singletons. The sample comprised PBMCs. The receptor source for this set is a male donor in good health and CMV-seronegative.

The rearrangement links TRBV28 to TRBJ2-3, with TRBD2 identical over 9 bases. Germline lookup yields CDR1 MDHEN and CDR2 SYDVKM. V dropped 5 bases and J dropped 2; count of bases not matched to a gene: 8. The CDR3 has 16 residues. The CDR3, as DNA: TGTGCCAGCAGTCCCGAGCTAGCGGGACTCACAGATACGCAGTATTTT. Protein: CASSPELAGLTDTQYF.

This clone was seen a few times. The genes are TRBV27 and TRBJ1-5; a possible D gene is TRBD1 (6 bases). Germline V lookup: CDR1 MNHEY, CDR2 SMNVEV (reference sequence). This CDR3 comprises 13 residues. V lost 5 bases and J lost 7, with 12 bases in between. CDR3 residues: CASSPGQLQPQHF. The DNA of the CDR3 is TGTGCCAGCAGTCCAGGACAGCTCCAGCCCCAGCATTTT.

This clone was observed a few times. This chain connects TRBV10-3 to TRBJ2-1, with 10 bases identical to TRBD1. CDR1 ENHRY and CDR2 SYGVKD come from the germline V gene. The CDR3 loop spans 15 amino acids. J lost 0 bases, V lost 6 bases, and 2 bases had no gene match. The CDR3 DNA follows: TGTGCCATCAGCCGGGACAGGGGCTCCTACAATGAGCAGTTCTTC. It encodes CAISRDRGSYNEQFF.

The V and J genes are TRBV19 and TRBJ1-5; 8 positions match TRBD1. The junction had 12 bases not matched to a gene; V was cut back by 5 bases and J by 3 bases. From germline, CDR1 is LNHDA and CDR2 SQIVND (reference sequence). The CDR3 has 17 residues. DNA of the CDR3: TGTGCCAGTAGTCTGGGGTTCGGGACAGGTCACAATCAGCCCCAGCATTTT. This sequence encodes CASSLGFGTGHNQPQHF.

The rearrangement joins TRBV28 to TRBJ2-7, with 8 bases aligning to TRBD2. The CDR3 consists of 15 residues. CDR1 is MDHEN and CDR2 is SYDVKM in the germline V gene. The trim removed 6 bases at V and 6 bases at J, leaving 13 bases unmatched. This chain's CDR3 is CASRGRGAYPLEQYF. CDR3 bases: TGTGCCAGCAGGGGGCGGGGGGCCTATCCCCTCGAGCAGTACTTC.

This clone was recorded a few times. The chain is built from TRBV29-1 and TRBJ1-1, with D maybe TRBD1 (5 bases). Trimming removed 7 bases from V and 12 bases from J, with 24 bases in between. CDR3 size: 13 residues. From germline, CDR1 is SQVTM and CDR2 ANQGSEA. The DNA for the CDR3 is TGCAGCGGCCAGGGTTTCACCCTCGGGGGGACTTTCTTT. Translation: CSGQGFTLGGTFF.

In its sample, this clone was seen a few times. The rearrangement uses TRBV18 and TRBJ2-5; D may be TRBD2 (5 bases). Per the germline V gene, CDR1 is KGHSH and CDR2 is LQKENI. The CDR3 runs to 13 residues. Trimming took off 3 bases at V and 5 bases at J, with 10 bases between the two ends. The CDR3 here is CASSPEDGETQYF. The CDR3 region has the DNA TGTGCCAGCTCACCGGAGGACGGGGAGACCCAGTACTTC.

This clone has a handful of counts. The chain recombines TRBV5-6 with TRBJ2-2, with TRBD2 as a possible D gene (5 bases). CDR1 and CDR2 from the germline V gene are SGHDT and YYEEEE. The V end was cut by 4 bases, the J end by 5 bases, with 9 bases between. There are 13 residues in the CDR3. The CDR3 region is CASSRSGTGELFF. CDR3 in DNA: TGTGCCAGCAGCCGTTCGGGGACCGGGGAGCTGTTTTTT.

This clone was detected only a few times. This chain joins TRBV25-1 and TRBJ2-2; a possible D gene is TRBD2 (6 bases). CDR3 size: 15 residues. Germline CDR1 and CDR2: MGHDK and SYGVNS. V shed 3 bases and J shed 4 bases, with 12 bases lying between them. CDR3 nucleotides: TGTGCCAGCAGTGACGCCCGGAGGGGCACCGGGGAGCTGTTTTTT. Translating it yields CASSDARRGTGELFF.

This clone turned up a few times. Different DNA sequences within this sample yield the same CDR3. The CDR3 DNA is TGTGCCAGCAGCCCCTTCACAGATACGCAGTATTTT. It codes for CASSPFTDTQYF. The chain recombines TRBV11-2 with TRBJ2-3; D call uncertain. V was trimmed by 5 bases and J by 2 bases, leaving 5 bases between them. The germline V gene has CDR1 SGHAT and CDR2 FQNNGV. The CDR3 runs 12 residues.

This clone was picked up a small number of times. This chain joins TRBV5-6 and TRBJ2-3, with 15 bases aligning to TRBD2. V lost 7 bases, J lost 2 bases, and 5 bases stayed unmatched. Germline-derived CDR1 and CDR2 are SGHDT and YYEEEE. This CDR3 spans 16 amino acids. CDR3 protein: CASWTSGGGNTDTQYF. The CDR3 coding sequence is TGTGCCAGCTGGACTAGCGGGGGGGGAAACACAGATACGCAGTATTTT.

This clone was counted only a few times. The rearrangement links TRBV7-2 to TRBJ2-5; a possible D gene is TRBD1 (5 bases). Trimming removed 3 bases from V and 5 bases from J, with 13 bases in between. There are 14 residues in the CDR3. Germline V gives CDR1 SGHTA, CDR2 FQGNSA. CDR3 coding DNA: TGTGCCAGCAGCTTTGTGACAGTTTTTGAGACCCAGTACTTC. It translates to CASSFVTVFETQYF. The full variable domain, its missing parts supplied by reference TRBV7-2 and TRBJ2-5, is GAGVSQSPSNKVTEKGKDVELRCDPISGHTALYWYRQSLGQGLEFLIYFQGNSAPDKSGLPSDRFSAERTGGSVSTLTIQRTQQEDSAVYLCASSFVTVFETQYFGPGTRLLVL.

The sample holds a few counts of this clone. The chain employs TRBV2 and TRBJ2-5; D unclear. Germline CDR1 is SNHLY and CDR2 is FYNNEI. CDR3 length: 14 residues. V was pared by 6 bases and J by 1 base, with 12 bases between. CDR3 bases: TGTGCCAGCAGCCCCCGGTCCGGCCAAGAGACCCAGTACTTC. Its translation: CASSPRSGQETQYF.

As DNA, the CDR3 is TGCGCCAGCAGCCACGACGTGGCCGGGGCCTACGAGCAGTACTTC. It specifies CASSHDVAGAYEQYF. The chain uses TRBV4-3 and TRBJ2-7; tentative D call: TRBD2 (5 bases). Looked up from germline, CDR1 is LGHNA and CDR2 is YSLEER. Trimming left V 3 bases short and J 2 bases short, with 14 bases between. There are 15 residues in the CDR3.

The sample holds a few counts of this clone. CDR3 loop: CASSSGAGGSYGYTF. The CDR3 DNA sequence: TGCGCCAGCAGCTCAGGTGCGGGGGGCTCCTATGGCTACACCTTC. The V and J genes are TRBV5-1 and TRBJ1-2; a possible D gene is TRBD1 (6 bases). The CDR3 has 15 amino acids. Germline V lookup: CDR1 SGHRS, CDR2 YFSETQ. V lost 3 bases to trimming and J lost 4 bases, with 16 bases between them.

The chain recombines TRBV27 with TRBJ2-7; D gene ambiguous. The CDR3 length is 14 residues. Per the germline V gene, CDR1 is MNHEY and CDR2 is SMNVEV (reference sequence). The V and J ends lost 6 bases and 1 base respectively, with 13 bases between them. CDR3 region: CASSPRGSSYEQYF. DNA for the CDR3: TGTGCCAGCAGCCCCAGAGGCAGTTCCTACGAGCAGTACTTC.

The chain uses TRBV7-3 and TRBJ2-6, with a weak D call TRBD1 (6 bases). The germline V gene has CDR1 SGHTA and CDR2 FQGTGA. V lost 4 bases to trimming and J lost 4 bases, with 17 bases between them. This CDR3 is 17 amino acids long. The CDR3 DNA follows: TGTGCCAGCAGCTCACCTCGGACAGATCCCGGGGCCAACGTCCTGACTTTC. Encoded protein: CASSSPRTDPGANVLTF.

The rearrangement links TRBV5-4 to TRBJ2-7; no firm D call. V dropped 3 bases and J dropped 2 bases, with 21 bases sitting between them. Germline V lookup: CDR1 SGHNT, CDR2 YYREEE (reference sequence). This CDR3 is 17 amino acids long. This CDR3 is CASSSPLEAANPYEQYF. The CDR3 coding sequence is TGTGCCAGCAGCTCCCCCTTAGAGGCCGCAAACCCCTACGAGCAGTACTTC.

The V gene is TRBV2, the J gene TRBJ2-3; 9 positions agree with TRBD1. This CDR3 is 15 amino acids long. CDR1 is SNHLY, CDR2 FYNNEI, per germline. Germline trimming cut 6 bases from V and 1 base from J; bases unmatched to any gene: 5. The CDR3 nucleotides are TGTGCCAGCAGACAGGGGGCGCGGGGCACAGATACGCAGTATTTT. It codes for CASRQGARGTDTQYF.

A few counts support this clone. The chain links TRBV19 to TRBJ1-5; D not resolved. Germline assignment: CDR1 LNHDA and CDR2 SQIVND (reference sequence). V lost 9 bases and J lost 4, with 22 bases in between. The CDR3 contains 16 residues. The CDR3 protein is CASGREPLGRNQPQHF. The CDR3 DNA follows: TGTGCCAGCGGCCGGGAACCCCTGGGCAGAAATCAGCCCCAGCATTTT. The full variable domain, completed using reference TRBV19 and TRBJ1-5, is DGGITQSPKYLFRKEGQNVTLSCEQNLNHDAMYWYRQDPGQGLRLIYYSQIVNDFQKGDIAEGYSVSREKKESFPLTVTSAQKNPTAFYLCASGREPLGRNQPQHFGDGTRLSIL.

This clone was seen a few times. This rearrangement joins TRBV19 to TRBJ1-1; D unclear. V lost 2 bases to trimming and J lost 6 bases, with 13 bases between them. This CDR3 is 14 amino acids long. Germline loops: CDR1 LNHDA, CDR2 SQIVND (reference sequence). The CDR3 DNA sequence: TGTGCCAGTAGTATATCCGACTGGAGGGCTGAAGCTTTCTTT. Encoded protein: CASSISDWRAEAFF. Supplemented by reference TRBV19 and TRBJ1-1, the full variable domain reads DGGITQSPKYLFRKEGQNVTLSCEQNLNHDAMYWYRQDPGQGLRLIYYSQIVNDFQKGDIAEGYSVSREKKESFPLTVTSAQKNPTAFYLCASSISDWRAEAFFGQGTRLTVV.